The T cell receptor beta chain under discussion was sequenced for a study of shared clonotypes between healthy human individuals. V lost 3 bases and J lost 5, with 11 bases in between. The CDR3 runs 14 residues. The germline V gene encodes CDR1 SGHKS and CDR2 YYEKEE (reference sequence). Clones were sequenced by immunoSEQ multiplex PCR, and TCRdb holds only the in-frame ones, with some missing. This sample yields roughly 2 million clones, of which approximately 94% are seen a single time; 0.1% to 0.15% belongs to the top ten. The chain has TRBV5-5 and TRBJ1-4; no clear D. Sequencing was done on a sample of naive CD4+ T cells sorted from blood. Stated subset: CD45RA+ positively selected. The receptor was derived from a man between 18 and 35 years old in good health. The CDR3 DNA follows: TGTGCCAGCAGCTCTCGACTAGACAATGAAAAACTGTTTTTT. This codes for CASSSRLDNEKLFF.